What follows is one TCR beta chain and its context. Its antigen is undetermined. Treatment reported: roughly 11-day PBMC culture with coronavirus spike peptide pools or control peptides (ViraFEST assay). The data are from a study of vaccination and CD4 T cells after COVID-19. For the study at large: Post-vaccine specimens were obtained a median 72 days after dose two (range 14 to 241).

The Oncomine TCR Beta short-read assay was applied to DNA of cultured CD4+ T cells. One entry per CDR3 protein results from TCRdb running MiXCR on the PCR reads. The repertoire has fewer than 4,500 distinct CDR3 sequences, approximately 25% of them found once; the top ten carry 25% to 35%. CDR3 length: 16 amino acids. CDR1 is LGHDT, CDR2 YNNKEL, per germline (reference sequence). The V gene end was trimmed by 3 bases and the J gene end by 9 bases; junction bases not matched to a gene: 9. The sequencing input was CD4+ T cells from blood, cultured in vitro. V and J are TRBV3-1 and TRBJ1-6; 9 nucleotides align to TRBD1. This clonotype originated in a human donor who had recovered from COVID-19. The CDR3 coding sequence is TGTGCCAGCAGCCATAAGTCGGGACAGGGTTCTTCACCCCTCCACTTT. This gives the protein CASSHKSGQGSSPLHF. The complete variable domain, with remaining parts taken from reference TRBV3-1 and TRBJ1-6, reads DTAVSQTPKYLVTQMGNDKSIKCEQNLGHDTMYWYKQDSKKFLKIMFSYNNKELIINETVPNRFSPKSPDKAHLNLHINSLELGDSAVYFCASSHKSGQGSSPLHFGNGTRLTVT.